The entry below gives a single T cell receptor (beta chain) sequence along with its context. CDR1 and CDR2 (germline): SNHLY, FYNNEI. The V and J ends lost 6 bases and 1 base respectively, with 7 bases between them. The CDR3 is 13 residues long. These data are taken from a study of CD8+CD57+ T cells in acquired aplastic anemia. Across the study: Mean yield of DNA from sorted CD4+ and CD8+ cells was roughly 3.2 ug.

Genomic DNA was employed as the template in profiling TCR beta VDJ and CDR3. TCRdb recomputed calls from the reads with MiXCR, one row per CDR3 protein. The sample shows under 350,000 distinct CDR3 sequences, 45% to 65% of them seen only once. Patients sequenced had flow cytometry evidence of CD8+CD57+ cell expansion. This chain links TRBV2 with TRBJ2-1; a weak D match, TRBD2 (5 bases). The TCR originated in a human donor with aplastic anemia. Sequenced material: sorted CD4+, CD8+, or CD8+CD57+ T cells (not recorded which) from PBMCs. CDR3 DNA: TGTGCCAGCAGGGGAGATTCCTACAATGAGCAGTTCTTC. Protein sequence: CASRGDSYNEQFF.